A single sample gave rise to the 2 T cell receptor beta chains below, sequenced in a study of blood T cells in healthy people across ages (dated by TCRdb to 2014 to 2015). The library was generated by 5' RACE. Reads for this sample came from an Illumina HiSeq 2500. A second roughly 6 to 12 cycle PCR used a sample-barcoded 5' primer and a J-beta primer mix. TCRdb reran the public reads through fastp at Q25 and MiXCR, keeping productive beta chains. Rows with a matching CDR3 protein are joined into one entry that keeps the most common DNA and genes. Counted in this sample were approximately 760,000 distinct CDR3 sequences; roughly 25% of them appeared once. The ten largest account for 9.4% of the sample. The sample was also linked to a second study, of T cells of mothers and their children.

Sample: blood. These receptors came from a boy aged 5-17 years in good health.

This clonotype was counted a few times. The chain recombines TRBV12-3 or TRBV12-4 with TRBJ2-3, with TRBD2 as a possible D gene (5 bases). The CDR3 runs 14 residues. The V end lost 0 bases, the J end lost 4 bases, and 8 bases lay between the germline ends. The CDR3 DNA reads TGTGCCAGCAGTTTAGCGGCGGACTCAGATACGCAGTATTTT. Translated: CASSLAADSDTQYF.

The CDR3 DNA reads TGTGCCAGCAGCTCTGACCTACCAGGCGAGCAGTACTTC. Its translation: CASSSDLPGEQYF. V usage is TRBV7-2 and J usage is TRBJ2-5; D is undetermined. The DNA matches TRBJ2-7 better at its end, which makes the J call doubtful. CDR1 and CDR2 (germline): SGHTA, FQGNSA. The CDR3 length is 13 residues.